This note documents a single T cell receptor (beta chain) sequence. Trimming took off 4 bases at V and 10 bases at J, with 5 bases between the two ends. The V gene's germline CDR1 is SQVTM and CDR2 ANQGSEA. The CDR3 runs to 10 residues. This entry is derived from a study of control samples from healthy donors and cancer patients. Sequenced by immunoSEQ multiplex PCR; TCRdb stores in-frame clones only, minus some. The sample has 170,000 or so clones, just under 95% seen once. The chain uses TRBV29-1 and TRBJ1-6; D is uncertain. Material for sequencing was blood. This TCR was sampled from a man aged 18-30 years in good health. CDR3 residues: CSVGQSPLHF. The CDR3 DNA follows: TGCAGCGTTGGACAATCACCCCTCCACTTT. The variable domain in full, completed from reference TRBV29-1 and TRBJ1-6, reads SAVISQKPSRDICQRGTSLTIQCQVDSQVTMMFWYRQQPGQSLTLIATANQGSEATYESGFVIDKFPISRPNLTFSTLTVSNMSPEDSSIYLCSVGQSPLHFGNGTRLTVT.